These 10 T cell receptor beta chains were sequenced from one sample in a study of tumor-infiltrating lymphocytes in localized non-small cell lung cancer. Clones were read by immunoSEQ multiplex PCR, and TCRdb kept only the in-frame ones, dropping some. The table includes over 10,000 clones, 66% detected once. The sequenced material came from lung tumor tissue. These TCRs come from a human donor with non-small cell lung cancer.

CDR3 DNA: TGTGCCAGCAGCTTAAAAGGGTCCCCCTACGAGCAGTACTTC. Translating it yields CASSLKGSPYEQYF. The rearrangement links TRBV13 to TRBJ2-7; D is unclear. The ends were cut back, 2 bases at V and 2 bases at J, with 10 bases in the middle. Germline V CDR1 and CDR2: PRHDT, FYEKMQ (reference sequence). The CDR3 is 14 residues long.

The V gene is TRBV7-2, the J gene TRBJ2-2; no clear D gene. Germline CDR1 reads SGHTA; CDR2 reads FQGNSA. There are 15 residues in the CDR3. The ends were cut back, 2 bases at V and 0 bases at J, with 7 bases in the middle. DNA of the CDR3: TGTGCCAGCAGCTTACGGTCGTCGAACACCGGGGAGCTGTTTTTT. It codes for CASSLRSSNTGELFF.

This chain joins TRBV2 and TRBJ1-2; 12 bases fit TRBD1. CDR1 is SNHLY, CDR2 FYNNEI, per germline. J gave up 6 bases and V 8 bases, and 22 bases lay outside the gene matches. This CDR3 comprises 19 residues. The CDR3 sequence is CASRPYGRGQGAGRDGYTF. The CDR3 nucleotides read TGTGCCAGCCGCCCTTACGGGCGGGGACAGGGGGCCGGGAGGGATGGCTACACCTTC.

The chain is built from TRBV2 and TRBJ1-4, with D perhaps TRBD1 (5 bases). Germline CDR1 and CDR2: SNHLY and FYNNEI. The CDR3 runs to 14 residues. Trimming stripped 8 bases from V and 1 base from J, with 11 bases between. The CDR3 is CASRKRGTNEKLFF. In DNA, the CDR3 is TGTGCCAGCCGAAAGAGGGGAACTAATGAAAAACTGTTTTTT. Full variable domain (rest looked up from reference TRBV2 and TRBJ1-4): EPEVTQTPSHQVTQMGQEVILRCVPISNHLYFYWYRQILGQKVEFLVSFYNNEISEKSEIFDDQFSVERPDGSNFTLKIRSTKLEDSAMYFCASRKRGTNEKLFFGSGTQLSVL.

The chain uses TRBV5-6 and TRBJ1-3, with D unresolved. Deletions cut 2 bases from V and 6 bases from J, with 9 bases between. The CDR3 runs to 13 residues. Germline CDR1 reads SGHDT; CDR2 reads YYEEEE. CDR3 DNA: TGTGCCAGCAGCTTTGGGGTCGAAAACACCATATATTTT. Amino acid sequence: CASSFGVENTIYF.

The sample holds a few counts of this clone. The gene calls are TRBV2 and TRBJ2-5, with TRBD2 identical over 7 bases. V trimming: 8 bases; J trimming: 0 bases; junction bases outside the gene matches: 9. CDR3 size: 15 residues. Germline CDR1 and CDR2: SNHLY and FYNNEI. CDR3 region: CASLLGGTHQETQYF. In DNA, the CDR3 is TGTGCCAGCCTCCTGGGGGGGACCCACCAAGAGACCCAGTACTTC.

The chain joins TRBV5-1 to TRBJ2-2; unclear D gene. Germline V gives CDR1 SGHRS, CDR2 YFSETQ. The CDR3 loop spans 14 amino acids. Trimming left V 5 bases short and J 1 base short, with 9 bases between. The chain's CDR3 is CASRVGLNTGELFF. Written as DNA, the CDR3 is TGCGCCAGCAGGGTGGGCCTGAACACCGGGGAGCTGTTTTTT.

This sequence joins TRBV27 and TRBJ1-5; D gene ambiguous. The CDR3 is 14 amino acids. Germline V gives CDR1 MNHEY, CDR2 SMNVEV (reference sequence). V lost 3 bases, J lost 0 bases, and 6 bases lay in between. The CDR3 DNA is TGTGCCAGCAGTTTGGGGTATAGCAATCAGCCCCAGCATTTT. This gives the protein CASSLGYSNQPQHF.

This clone appeared once. The V call is TRBV29-1, the J call TRBJ2-1; perhaps TRBD1 as D (5 bases). V dropped 7 bases and J dropped 5 bases, with 15 bases sitting between them. This CDR3 comprises 13 residues. Looked up from germline, CDR1 is SQVTM and CDR2 is ANQGSEA. CDR3 nucleotide sequence: TGCAGCGGCGAACAAGACAGAGACAATGAGCAGTTCTTC. Translation gives CSGEQDRDNEQFF.

This rearrangement joins TRBV19 to TRBJ2-7, with D unclear. In germline, CDR1 is LNHDA, CDR2 SQIVND (reference sequence). V gave up 4 bases and J gave up 0 bases, with 13 bases separating them. The CDR3 length is 15 residues. The DNA of the CDR3 is TGTGCCAGTAGTAATTACAGCGCCGACTCCTACGAGCAGTACTTC. It specifies CASSNYSADSYEQYF. Looking up the rest from reference TRBV19 and TRBJ2-7 gives the full variable domain: DGGITQSPKYLFRKEGQNVTLSCEQNLNHDAMYWYRQDPGQGLRLIYYSQIVNDFQKGDIAEGYSVSREKKESFPLTVTSAQKNPTAFYLCASSNYSADSYEQYFGPGTRLTVT.